What follows describes a single T cell receptor beta chain. This sample stems from a study of T-cell reconstitution after alpha-beta-depleted transplantation in children. With 3 bases removed from V and 0 bases from J, the gap between germline ends came to 12 bases. The CDR3 is 16 residues long. As it was prepared, the TCRbeta library received unique molecular identifiers. TCRdb independently ran MiXCR on the PCR reads; one entry per CDR3 protein. The data show fewer than 1 million distinct CDR3 sequences, approximately 15% seen once. The sequence derives from a male patient younger than 18 who had a stem cell transplant for acute lymphoblastic leukemia, so the T cells may come from the graft donor. The rearrangement uses TRBV12-3 or TRBV12-4 and TRBJ2-1; possibly TRBD2 for D (6 bases). Sample: PBMCs, mostly from graft donor cells, taken 360 days after TCRalphabeta/CD19-depleted stem cell transplant. DNA of the CDR3: TGTGCCAGCAGTTTGGGCGGGACGGGCTCCTACAATGAGCAGTTCTTC. It codes for CASSLGGTGSYNEQFF.